This TCR beta chain derives from a study of blood T cell repertoires in COVID-19. Study background: Acute and convalescent COVID-19 samples came from the United States, Italy and Spain. T cells, B-cell-depleted T cells, or PBMCs supplied cDNA or gDNA.

CDR3 length: 17 amino acids. The germline V gene has CDR1 SNHLY and CDR2 FYNNEI. V was trimmed by 4 bases and J by 2 bases, leaving 18 bases between them. In the authors' methods: Amplification from reference gene primers served as the basis for estimated nucleated cell counts. Assay used: immunoSEQ multiplex PCR; TCRdb lists only in-frame clones, some missing. Clone size and V and J calls were adopted from that table, with D and trimming inferred from the DNA. Of some 78,000 clones in the sample, over 80% were seen once. The chain uses TRBV2 and TRBJ1-5; perhaps TRBD1 as D (5 bases). Sample: peripheral blood. The receptor was derived from a man aged 45-60 years with acute or convalescent COVID-19. This CDR3 reads CASSGQTGGRGNQPQHF. The CDR3 DNA reads as TGTGCCAGCAGTGGACAAACAGGCGGGAGGGGCAATCAGCCCCAGCATTTT.